These T cell receptor beta chains were read from a single sample in a study of shared clonotypes between healthy human individuals. Here immunoSEQ multiplex PCR was the method, and the copy in TCRdb shows in-frame clones only, minus some. The data contain hundreds of thousands of clones, around 90% of them seen just once; the ten biggest clones take up nearly 25%. The sequenced sample consisted of naive CD8+ T cells sorted from blood. Receptors originate from a man between 25 and 39 years old in good health. Both conserved end residues are part of each CDR3. The D gene is left open where the match is weak. The listing skips clone size in some rows; elsewhere it reads once, few, many or a size class.

TRBJ2-5,TRBD2,16,.,TRBV6-5,CASSHSASGRGETQYF,TGTGCCAGCAGTCACTCGGCTAGCGGGAGGGGAGAGACCCAGTACTTC
TRBJ2-7,.,15,once,TRBV28,CASRPFAVGVREQYF,TGTGCCAGCAGGCCATTCGCTGTGGGAGTTAGGGAGCAGTACTTC
TRBJ2-7,.,15,.,TRBV27,CASSLSTVNSYEQYF,TGTGCCAGCAGTCTTTCGACAGTAAACTCCTACGAGCAGTACTTC
TRBJ2-1,.,17,.,TRBV7-9,CASSFPDGLIGNNEQFF,TGTGCCAGCAGCTTCCCCGACGGGCTCATTGGAAACAATGAGCAGTTCTTC
TRBJ2-7,TRBD1,15,.,TRBV27,CASRPGTAGSYEQYF,TGTGCCAGCAGACCCGGGACAGCTGGATCCTACGAGCAGTACTTC
TRBJ2-3,.,14,.,TRBV28,CASKNPSSTDTQYF,TGTGCCAGCAAGAACCCGAGCAGCACAGATACGCAGTATTTT
TRBJ2-5,.,15,.,TRBV7-7,CASSLGSSYQETQYF,TGTGCCAGCAGCTTAGGAAGCTCCTACCAAGAGACCCAGTACTTC
TRBJ2-1,.,16,.,TRBV29-1,CSVEDPLAIYYNEQFF,TGCAGCGTTGAAGACCCTCTAGCGATATACTACAATGAGCAGTTCTTC
TRBJ2-1,TRBD1,15,.,TRBV27,CASSAGTGGHNEQFF,TGTGCCAGCAGCGCCGGGACAGGGGGACACAATGAGCAGTTCTTC
TRBJ2-3,.,16,.,TRBV14,CASSPTRWGGTDTQYF,TGTGCCAGCAGCCCAACTCGGTGGGGCGGCACAGATACGCAGTATTTT
TRBJ2-7,.,15,.,TRBV9,CASSPRMEPDDEQYF,TGTGCCAGCAGCCCCCGAATGGAACCAGATGACGAGCAGTACTTC
TRBJ2-7,TRBD2,15,.,TRBV27,CASSFSPGLGSEQYF,TGTGCCAGCAGTTTCTCGCCGGGACTAGGATCCGAGCAGTACTTC
TRBJ2-2,TRBD2,16,.,TRBV27,CASSPSGRGAAGELFF,TGTGCCAGCAGTCCGAGCGGGAGAGGCGCAGCCGGGGAGCTGTTTTTT
TRBJ2-7,TRBD1,18,.,TRBV10-1,CASSGGLTFGTGLDEQYF,TGCGCCAGCAGCGGAGGACTTACCTTTGGGACAGGGCTGGACGAGCAGTACTTC
TRBJ2-7,.,13,.,TRBV29-1,CSVNLAVGYEQYF,TGCAGCGTTAATTTAGCGGTTGGCTACGAGCAGTACTTC
TRBJ2-5,.,14,once,TRBV7-9,CASSPPGPPQTQYF,TGTGCCAGCAGTCCTCCGGGGCCTCCACAGACCCAGTACTTC
TRBJ2-5,.,11,.,TRBV7-3,CASSPGETQYF,TGTGCCAGCAGCCCGGGGGAGACCCAGTACTTC
TRBJ1-1,.,16,.,TRBV5-3,CARITRDLIKGTEAFF,TGTGCCAGGATCACCAGGGACCTCATCAAAGGCACTGAAGCTTTCTTT
TRBJ2-3,TRBD2,15,.,TRBV10-3,CAIRGLDAHTDTQYF,TGTGCCATCAGGGGACTAGACGCACACACAGATACGCAGTATTTT
TRBJ2-3,TRBD2,17,.,TRBV9,CASSSGTSGTYTDTQYF,TGTGCCAGCAGCTCCGGGACTAGCGGGACCTACACAGATACGCAGTATTTT
TRBJ2-2,TRBD1,16,.,TRBV11-2,CASSLTGGRSTGELFF,TGTGCCAGCAGCCTTACAGGGGGGAGGAGCACCGGGGAGCTGTTTTTT
TRBJ2-4,.,11,.,TRBV7-2,CASSTGNIQYF,TGTGCCAGCAGTACAGGAAACATTCAGTACTTC
TRBJ2-6,.,15,.,TRBV19,CASSSGSGGANVLTF,TGTGCCAGTAGTTCAGGGTCTGGTGGGGCCAACGTCCTGACTTTC
TRBJ2-2,.,14,once,TRBV5-1,CASSLTENTGELFF,TGCGCCAGCAGTCTGACAGAGAACACCGGGGAGCTGTTTTTT
TRBJ2-2,TRBD2,20,once,TRBV7-6,CASSPLALAGPQGNTGELFF,TGTGCCAGCAGCCCACTGGCCCTAGCGGGACCTCAGGGGAACACCGGGGAGCTGTTTTTT
TRBJ1-4,.,14,.,TRBV27,CASSWGGLKEKLFF,TGTGCCAGCAGTTGGGGGGGCTTAAAAGAAAAACTGTTTTTT
TRBJ2-7,TRBD2,15,.,TRBV19,CASSLRTSGTYEQYF,TGTGCCAGTAGTCTCAGGACTAGCGGTACCTACGAGCAGTACTTC
TRBJ2-2,.,14,.,TRBV7-2,CASSAGLKTGELFF,TGTGCCAGCAGCGCCGGACTAAAAACCGGGGAGCTGTTTTTT
TRBJ2-5,TRBD2,15,.,TRBV7-9,CASSLGTSAQETQYF,TGTGCCAGCAGCTTAGGGACTAGCGCACAAGAGACCCAGTACTTC
TRBJ2-1,.,14,.,TRBV10-2,CASSNAGPHNEQFF,TGCGCCAGCAGTAACGCGGGACCGCACAATGAGCAGTTCTTC
TRBJ2-2,TRBD1,15,.,TRBV27,CASRQGTTNTGELFF,TGTGCCAGCAGACAGGGGACAACGAACACCGGGGAGCTGTTTTTT
TRBJ1-5,.,12,.,TRBV7-9,CASSLFGGPQHF,TGTGCCAGCAGCTTATTCGGCGGGCCCCAGCATTTT
TRBJ2-1,TRBD2,15,.,TRBV2,CATRTTSGTPNEQFF,TGTGCCACCCGAACGACTAGCGGGACACCTAATGAGCAGTTCTTC
TRBJ2-7,.,12,.,TRBV28,CASTPSSHEQYF,TGTGCCAGCACTCCAAGCTCCCACGAGCAGTACTTC
TRBJ2-1,TRBD2,15,.,TRBV28,CASSQGTSRYNEQFF,TGTGCCAGCAGTCAAGGGACTAGCCGCTACAATGAGCAGTTCTTC
TRBJ1-5,.,9,.,TRBV20-1,CSGGQPQHF,TGCAGTGGGGGCCAGCCCCAGCATTTT
TRBJ2-2,.,15,.,TRBV27,CASSFGAGLTGELFF,TGTGCCAGCAGTTTTGGGGCAGGACTTACCGGGGAGCTGTTTTTT
TRBJ2-7,.,15,.,TRBV7-6,CASSLSGSLTYEQYF,TGTGCCAGCAGCTTATCAGGGAGCCTAACCTACGAGCAGTACTTC
TRBJ2-3,TRBD2,15,.,TRBV29-1,CSAATSLDRLDTQYF,TGCAGCGCCGCGACTAGCTTGGATCGTTTAGATACGCAGTATTTT
TRBJ1-5,.,15,.,TRBV28,CASGTRHLSNQPQHF,TGTGCCAGCGGGACCAGACATTTGAGCAATCAGCCCCAGCATTTT
TRBJ2-1,TRBD1,16,.,TRBV19,CASSIGGQGAKDEQFF,TGTGCCAGTAGTATTGGTGGGCAGGGGGCCAAAGATGAGCAGTTCTTC
TRBJ2-3,TRBD2,19,.,TRBV9,CASSVVGLAGGPGPDTQYF,TGTGCCAGCAGCGTAGTAGGGCTAGCGGGAGGCCCGGGACCAGATACGCAGTATTTT
TRBJ1-1,.,15,.,TRBV27,CASSLHQGFSTEAFF,TGTGCCAGCAGTTTACACCAGGGTTTTAGTACTGAAGCTTTCTTT
TRBJ2-7,TRBD2,14,.,TRBV2,CASSVAGGEGEQYF,TGTGCCAGCAGTGTGGCGGGTGGGGAGGGCGAGCAGTACTTC
TRBJ1-3,TRBD1,17,.,TRBV29-1,CSVEDHRDRSSGNTIYF,TGCAGCGTTGAAGACCACCGGGACAGGAGCTCTGGAAACACCATATATTTT
TRBJ2-1,TRBD2,17,once,TRBV14,CASSQEGLAGTYNEQFF,TGTGCCAGCAGCCAAGAAGGACTAGCGGGAACCTACAATGAGCAGTTCTTC
TRBJ2-3,TRBD2,15,.,TRBV5-8,CASLPGLAGVDTQYF,TGTGCCAGCCTACCGGGACTAGCGGGAGTAGATACGCAGTATTTT
TRBJ2-7,.,15,.,TRBV27,CASSLIGAHVHEQYF,TGTGCCAGCAGTTTAATCGGGGCCCACGTCCACGAGCAGTACTTC
TRBJ1-4,.,13,.,TRBV30,CAWNWGFNEKLFF,TGTGCCTGGAACTGGGGATTTAATGAAAAACTGTTTTTT
TRBJ2-1,.,17,.,TRBV9,CASSGPRELGYLHEQFF,TGTGCCAGCAGCGGACCCCGTGAACTAGGATACTTACATGAGCAGTTCTTC
TRBJ2-1,TRBD1,12,once,TRBV28,CATWDRGDEQFF,TGTGCCACCTGGGACAGGGGCGATGAGCAGTTCTTC
TRBJ2-7,TRBD2,15,.,TRBV19,CASSIAEAGATRQYF,TGTGCCAGTAGTATAGCCGAAGCGGGAGCGACGAGGCAGTACTTC